Given below is one TCR beta chain in context. Its antigen is not identified. Researchers ran the PCR with 60 Vbeta and 13 Jbeta primers. The assay was immunoSEQ multiplex PCR, and TCRdb's table has in-frame clones only and misses some. The table lists 75,000 to 90,000 clones, 70% to 75% of them singletons. At the time of sampling, donors were nominally healthy, though unrecorded immune exposures were likely. This entry comes from a study of cytomegalovirus exposure and HLA in healthy donors. The ends lost 3 bases at V and 5 bases at J; junction bases unmatched: 8. The CDR3 loop spans 16 amino acids. General study results and limits: It emerged from a later analysis that several of the most significant clusters appeared to be linked to common viral pathogens. Most CMV-associated TCR beta chains appeared HLA-restricted in a later analysis. In a later analysis, DRB1 alleles had the most associated TCRs; HLA-C alleles the fewest.

This chain links TRBV5-3 with TRBJ1-1; TRBD1 matches at 12 bases. TRBV5-3 is identified as an open reading frame with a role that is uncertain. This clonotype was obtained from a man aged 55 to 70 in good health and CMV-seronegative. The sample comprised PBMCs. DNA of the CDR3: TGTGCCAGAAGCTCGGGACAGGGGGCGGTGAGAACTGAAGCTTTCTTT. This translates into CARSSGQGAVRTEAFF.